A single sample gave rise to the 21 T cell receptor beta chains below, sequenced in a study of T cell responses to AZD1222 COVID-19 vaccine. Sequenced by immunoSEQ multiplex PCR; TCRdb stores in-frame clones only, minus some. The table lists 120,000 or so clones, around nine tenths of them singletons. The source was peripheral blood, collected on day 0 of MenACWY control vaccination. The receptors stem from an adult in good health.

The V gene is TRBV10-3, the J gene TRBJ1-1; TRBD1 agrees at 8 bases. CDR1 ENHRY and CDR2 SYGVKD come from the germline V gene. The CDR3 spans 14 residues. The J segment lost 3 bases and the V segment lost 7 bases, leaving 7 bases of the junction unmatched. CDR3 coding DNA: TGTGCCATCAAGGAGGACAGGGACCACACTGAAGCTTTCTTT. This translates into CAIKEDRDHTEAFF.

The V and J genes are TRBV14 and TRBJ2-3, with D unclear. The CDR3 contains 13 residues. V shed 1 base and J shed 6 bases, with 8 bases lying between them. Germline V gene sequence: CDR1 SGHDN, CDR2 FVKESK. DNA of the CDR3: TGTGCCAGCAGCCAAGGTATCTTTGATACGCAGTATTTT. Translating it yields CASSQGIFDTQYF.

The chain joins TRBV6-1 to TRBJ2-1, with TRBD2 matching 11 bases. The CDR3 loop spans 16 amino acids. Germline V gene data show CDR1 as MNHNS and CDR2 as SASEGT. The J segment lost 6 bases and the V segment lost 2 bases, leaving 6 bases of the junction unmatched. CDR3 sequence (DNA): TGTGCCAGCAGTGAACCCCCTAGCGGGGGGCCCAATGAGCAGTTCTTC. As protein: CASSEPPSGGPNEQFF.

V gene TRBV7-2 combines with J gene TRBJ2-5; D ambiguous. Trimming stripped 1 base from V and 5 bases from J, with 11 bases between. The CDR3 is made up of 14 amino acids. Germline lookup yields CDR1 SGHTA and CDR2 FQGNSA. For the CDR3, the DNA is TGTGCCAGCAGCTTAGGGACCTCATGGGAGACCCAGTACTTC. Protein product: CASSLGTSWETQYF.

A few counts support this clone. This chain uses TRBV4-2 with TRBJ2-1; TRBD2 aligns across 8 bases. V dropped 2 bases and J dropped 8; count of bases not matched to a gene: 17. Germline V lookup: CDR1 LGHNA, CDR2 YNFKEQ. The CDR3 spans 18 residues. CDR3 nucleotides: TGTGCCAGCAGCCAAACCACTAGCGGCGCTATAGGATGGTATGAGCAGTTCTTC. Amino acids: CASSQTTSGAIGWYEQFF.

The rearrangement uses TRBV7-8 and TRBJ1-2; 8 nucleotides match TRBD1. CDR3 length: 14 amino acids. From germline, CDR1 is SGHVS and CDR2 FQNEAQ. V lost 5 bases, J lost 4 bases, and 6 bases stayed unmatched. In DNA form, the CDR3 reads TGTGCCAGCAGCCTACAAGACAGGGGCTATGGCTACACCTTC. Protein product: CASSLQDRGYGYTF.

The chain employs TRBV5-1 and TRBJ2-1; tentatively, D is TRBD2 (6 bases). Germline CDR1 is SGHRS and CDR2 is YFSETQ. This CDR3 contains 14 residues. Trimming removed 2 bases from V and 9 bases from J, with 15 bases in between. The CDR3 region has the DNA TGCGCCAGCAGCTTACGGGAGAAGCTTGGTGAGCAGTTCTTC. Its protein product is CASSLREKLGEQFF.

This clone was seen at least ten times. The chain joins TRBV4-3 to TRBJ1-6, with D tentatively TRBD1 (5 bases). CDR3 length equals 19 residues. Between the trimmed V and J ends, which lost 0 bases and 2 bases, there was a span of 17 bases. Germline V gives CDR1 LGHNA, CDR2 YSLEER. The CDR3 protein is CASSQDLAGLNAYNSPLHF. CDR3 bases: TGCGCCAGCAGCCAAGATCTGGCAGGGCTTAATGCCTATAATTCACCCCTCCACTTT.

CDR3 bases: TGTGCCAGCTCACCGACGGGCTCTGGGGCCAACGTCCTGACTTTC. Amino acids: CASSPTGSGANVLTF. The rearrangement links TRBV18 to TRBJ2-6; D unclear. Trimming left V 3 bases short and J 0 bases short, with 6 bases between. Per the germline V gene, CDR1 is KGHSH and CDR2 is LQKENI. The CDR3 length is 15 residues.

Worth noting for this clone: The sample holds other DNA sequences that translate to the same CDR3. The chain recombines TRBV7-9 with TRBJ1-2, with D maybe TRBD1 (5 bases). The CDR3 is 12 residues long. V was cut by 1 base and J by 8 bases, with 8 bases left in between. The germline CDR1 and CDR2 sequences are SEHNR and FQNEAQ (reference sequence). The DNA for the CDR3 is TGTGCCAGCAGCTTAGAGGGGTACGGCTACACCTTC. Encoded protein: CASSLEGYGYTF.

The rearrangement links TRBV7-3 to TRBJ1-1, with TRBD1 matching 9 bases. Losses at the gene ends were 5 bases for V and 3 bases for J; bases not matched to a gene: 22. The CDR3 contains 20 residues. CDR1 is SGHTA, CDR2 FQGTGA, per germline. The chain's CDR3 is CASSPGLGLDRGLTDTEAFF. The DNA of the CDR3 is TGTGCCAGCAGCCCAGGGTTGGGTCTGGACAGGGGTTTAACGGACACTGAAGCTTTCTTT.

V and J are TRBV5-6 and TRBJ1-3; weak D call: TRBD1 (5 bases). The germline CDR1 and CDR2 sequences are SGHDT and YYEEEE. The V end was cut by 4 bases, the J end by 0 bases, with 17 bases between. The CDR3 covers 17 residues. The chain's CDR3 is CASSSGWGGSSGNTIYF. In DNA, the CDR3 is TGTGCCAGCAGCAGCGGATGGGGGGGTAGCTCTGGAAACACCATATATTTT.

This clone is medium-sized (0.01 to 0.1%) in the sample. The gene calls are TRBV27 and TRBJ1-1, with 11 bases matching TRBD1. V gave up 5 bases and J gave up 3 bases; unmatched junction bases: 20. The CDR3 spans 20 residues. From germline, CDR1 is MNHEY and CDR2 SMNVEV (reference sequence). The CDR3 DNA follows: TGTGCCAGCAGTCCTCCCCCCCGGACAGGGGGCTGGTATGGGGACACTGAAGCTTTCTTT. Its translation is CASSPPPRTGGWYGDTEAFF.

The rearrangement links TRBV11-2 to TRBJ2-7; 10 bases are a match to TRBD2. The CDR3 runs 15 residues. Germline CDR1 and CDR2: SGHAT and FQNNGV. J gave up 2 bases and V 5 bases, and 6 bases lay outside the gene matches. This CDR3 is CASSERTSGTYEQYF. The CDR3 bases are TGTGCCAGCAGCGAACGGACTAGCGGTACCTACGAGCAGTACTTC. Looking up the rest from reference TRBV11-2 and TRBJ2-7 gives the full variable domain: EAGVAQSPRYKIIEKRQSVAFWCNPISGHATLYWYQQILGQGPKLLIQFQNNGVVDDSQLPKDRFSAERLKGVDSTLKIQPAKLEDSAVYLCASSERTSGTYEQYFGPGTRLTVT.

The chain recombines TRBV13 with TRBJ1-4; unclear D gene. CDR1 PRHDT and CDR2 FYEKMQ come from the germline V gene (reference sequence). V was clipped by 5 bases and J by 0 bases, with 10 bases between them. This CDR3 region has 15 residues. CDR3 DNA sequence: TGTGCCAGCAGCCTAAAGATAACAACTAATGAAAAACTGTTTTTT. Translation: CASSLKITTNEKLFF.

The chain carries TRBV30 and TRBJ2-1; unclear D gene. V was pared by 3 bases and J by 6 bases, with 18 bases between. The germline V gene has CDR1 GTSNPN and CDR2 SVGIG (reference sequence). CDR3 length equals 15 residues. CDR3 loop: CAWRGLGGSFNEQFF. For the CDR3, the DNA is TGTGCCTGGAGGGGCCTCGGCGGAAGCTTCAATGAGCAGTTCTTC. Drawing the rest from reference TRBV30 and TRBJ2-1, the complete variable domain is SQTIHQWPATLVQPVGSPLSLECTVEGTSNPNLYWYRQAAGRGLQLLFYSVGIGQISSEVPQNLSASRPQDRQFILSSKKLLLSDSGFYLCAWRGLGGSFNEQFFGPGTRLTVL.

This rearrangement joins TRBV3-1 (or the pseudogene TRBV3-2) to TRBJ1-2; TRBD1 matches at 10 bases. V trimming: 6 bases; J trimming: 5 bases; junction bases outside the gene matches: 12. The germline V gene has CDR1 LGHDT and CDR2 YNNKEL (reference sequence). This CDR3 has 16 amino acids. The CDR3 DNA follows: TGTGCCAGCAGAAAGGGTCCGGGGACAGGGGTTTATGGCTACACCTTC. Amino acids: CASRKGPGTGVYGYTF.

This chain links TRBV7-9 with TRBJ1-4, with TRBD1 matching over 9 bases. The CDR3 length is 15 residues. V dropped 5 bases and J dropped 7; count of bases not matched to a gene: 8. Germline loops: CDR1 SEHNR, CDR2 FQNEAQ (reference sequence). The CDR3 DNA is TGTGCCAGCAGCCCACAGGGGGCGCTGAGTGAAAAACTGTTTTTT. This gives the protein CASSPQGALSEKLFF.

The rearrangement uses TRBV29-1 and TRBJ2-7; TRBD2 agrees at 7 bases. CDR1 and CDR2 from the germline V gene are SQVTM and ANQGSEA. The junction had 6 bases not matched to a gene; V was cut back by 3 bases and J by 1 base. The CDR3 spans 14 residues. The CDR3 region has the DNA TGCAGCGTTGAGATGCGGGAGCCTTCCTACGAGCAGTACTTC. Protein product: CSVEMREPSYEQYF.

With respect to this clone: It is unclear where the CDR3 begins or ends on the DNA, so no DNA is shown, and the CDR3 is as TCRdb lists it. The V gene is TRBV7-9, the J gene TRBJ1-5. The germline gives CDR1 SEHNR, CDR2 FQNEAQ (reference sequence). From its first to its last residue, the CDR3 has 14 amino acids. The CDR3 sequence: CASSTSTGNQPQHF.

The J gene is TRBJ2-1, the V gene TRBV19; possibly TRBD2 for D (6 bases). This CDR3 comprises 16 residues. The V gene lost 11 bases and the J gene lost 0 bases, with 20 bases spanning the gap. CDR1 is LNHDA and CDR2 is SQIVND in the germline V gene (reference sequence). Written as DNA, the CDR3 is TGTGCCTGTAAGGGGACGACCGGGAGCTCCTACAATGAGCAGTTCTTC. Amino acids: CACKGTTGSSYNEQFF.